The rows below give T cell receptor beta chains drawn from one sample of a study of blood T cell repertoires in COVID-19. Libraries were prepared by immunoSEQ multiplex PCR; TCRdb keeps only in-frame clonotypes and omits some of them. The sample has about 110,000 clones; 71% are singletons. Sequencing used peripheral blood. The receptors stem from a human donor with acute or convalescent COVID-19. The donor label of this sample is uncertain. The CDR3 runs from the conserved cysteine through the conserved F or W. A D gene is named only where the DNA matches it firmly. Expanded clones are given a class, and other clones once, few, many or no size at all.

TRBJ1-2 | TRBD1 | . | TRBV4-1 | CASSQETRTGLLANYGYTF | TGCGCCAGCAGCCAAGAAACCCGGACAGGGCTTCTAGCTAACTATGGCTACACCTTC
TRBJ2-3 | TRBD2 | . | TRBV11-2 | CASSSTSGAYTDTQYF | TGTGCCAGCAGCTCCACTAGCGGGGCATACACAGATACGCAGTATTTT
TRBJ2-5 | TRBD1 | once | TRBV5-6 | CASSLTGTGTRAQYF | TGTGCCAGCAGCCTCACCGGGACAGGGACAAGGGCCCAGTACTTC
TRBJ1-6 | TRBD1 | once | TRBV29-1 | CSAAVDRDDSPLHF | TGCAGCGCCGCGGTAGACAGGGACGATTCACCCCTCCACTTT
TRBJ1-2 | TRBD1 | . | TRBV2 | CASSVTGDDGYTF | TGTGCCAGCAGTGTAACAGGGGACGATGGCTACACCTTC
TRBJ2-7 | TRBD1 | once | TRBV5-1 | CASSPTRQGSSYEQYF | TGCGCCAGCAGCCCAACGCGACAGGGGAGCTCCTACGAGCAGTACTTC
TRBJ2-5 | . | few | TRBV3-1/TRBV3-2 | CASSQRAVAGETQYF | TGTGCCAGCAGCCAAAGAGCGGTAGCTGGAGAGACCCAGTACTTC
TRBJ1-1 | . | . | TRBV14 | CASSLPGMNTEAFF | TGTGCCAGCAGCCTCCCAGGCATGAACACTGAAGCTTTCTTT
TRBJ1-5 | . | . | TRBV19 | CATSPLEQERYSNQPQHF | TGTGCCACTAGCCCCCTAGAACAGGAGCGATATAGCAATCAGCCCCAGCATTTT
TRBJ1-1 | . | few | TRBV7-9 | CASSPYTEAFF | TGTGCCAGCAGCCCATACACTGAAGCTTTCTTT
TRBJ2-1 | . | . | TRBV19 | CATRERSYNEQFF | TGTGCCACGAGAGAACGCTCCTACAATGAGCAGTTCTTC
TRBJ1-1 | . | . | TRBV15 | CATSRDQGGEAFF | TGTGCCACCAGCAGAGATCAAGGCGGTGAAGCTTTCTTT
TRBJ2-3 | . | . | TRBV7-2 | CASSFDSSTDTQYF | TGTGCCAGCAGCTTTGACAGCAGCACAGATACGCAGTATTTT
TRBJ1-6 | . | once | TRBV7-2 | CASSFISGSNSPLHF | TGTGCCAGCAGCTTTATTTCTGGGAGTAATTCACCCCTCCACTTT
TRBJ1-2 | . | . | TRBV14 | CASSQFGGGTGYTF | TGTGCCAGCAGCCAATTCGGGGGGGGTACTGGCTACACCTTC
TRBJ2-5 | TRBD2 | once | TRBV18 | CASSRGLAGDQETQYF | TGTGCCAGCTCGAGGGGGCTAGCGGGGGATCAAGAGACCCAGTACTTC
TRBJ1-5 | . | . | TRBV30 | CAWSPQSDQPQHF | TGTGCCTGGAGTCCACAATCTGATCAGCCCCAGCATTTT
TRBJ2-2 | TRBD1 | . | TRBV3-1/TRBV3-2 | CASSGRQGAGGELFF | TGTGCCAGCAGCGGGCGACAGGGGGCAGGCGGGGAGCTGTTTTTT
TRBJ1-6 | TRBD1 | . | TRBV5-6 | CASSFGTGVNSPLHF | TGTGCCAGCAGCTTTGGGACAGGGGTTAATTCACCCCTCCACTTT
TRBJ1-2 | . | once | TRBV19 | CASSVTGYGYTF | TGTGCCAGTAGCGTTACAGGGTATGGCTACACCTTC
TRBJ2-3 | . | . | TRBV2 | CASRGRASTDTQYF | TGTGCCAGCAGAGGCAGGGCTAGCACAGATACGCAGTATTTT
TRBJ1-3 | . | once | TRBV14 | CASSQEYGGNTIYF | TGTGCCAGCAGCCAAGAGTACGGGGGAAACACCATATATTTT
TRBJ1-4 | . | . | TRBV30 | CAWSVAEKLFF | TGTGCCTGGAGTGTAGCAGAAAAACTGTTTTTT